The sequence of this TCR beta chain was determined in a study of shared clonotypes between healthy human individuals. Germline lookup yields CDR1 MGHRA and CDR2 YSYEKL. The V gene lost 0 bases and the J gene lost 0 bases, with 15 bases spanning the gap. CDR3 length: 18 residues. It was CD45RO-negative cells, positively selected for CCR7, that made up naive CD8 cells, with terminally differentiated effector memory CD45RA+ cells excluded. As to this clone: Its antigen is as yet unknown.

Using immunoSEQ multiplex PCR, the repertoire was profiled, and TCRdb retains in-frame clones only, with some absent. The table includes around 1.9 million clones, 85% to 95% detected once. Notes on the study in general: Represented diversity (both genetic and exposure-history) was limited by the small number of donors.

This clonotype originated in a man in his late teens or twenties in good health. Some clones in this sample may be carry-over from other donors' samples. The specimen was naive CD8+ T cells from PBMCs. The chain has TRBV4-1 and TRBJ1-5, with D tentatively TRBD1 (5 bases). DNA for the CDR3: TGCGCCAGCAGCCAAGATGGGAGGGGCCTTTATAGCAATCAGCCCCAGCATTTT. As protein: CASSQDGRGLYSNQPQHF.